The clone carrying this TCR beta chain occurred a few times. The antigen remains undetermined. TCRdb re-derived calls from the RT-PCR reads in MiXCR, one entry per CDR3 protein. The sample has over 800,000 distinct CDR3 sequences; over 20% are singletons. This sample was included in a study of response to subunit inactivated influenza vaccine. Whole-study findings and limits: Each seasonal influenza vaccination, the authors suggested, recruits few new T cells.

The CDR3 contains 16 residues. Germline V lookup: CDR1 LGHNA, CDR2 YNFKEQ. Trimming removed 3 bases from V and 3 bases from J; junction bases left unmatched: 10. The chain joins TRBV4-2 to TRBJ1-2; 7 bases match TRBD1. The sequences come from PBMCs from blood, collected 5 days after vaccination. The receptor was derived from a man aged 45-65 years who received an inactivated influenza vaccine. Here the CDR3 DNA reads TGTGCCAGCAGCCAGGATACCGGGACAGTAGACTATGGCTACACCTTC. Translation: CASSQDTGTVDYGYTF.